This T cell receptor (beta chain) was identified in a study of early T cells in non-severe SARS-CoV-2 infection. V gave up 0 bases and J gave up 0 bases; unmatched junction bases: 17. The germline V gene has CDR1 LNHNV and CDR2 YYDKDF (reference sequence). This CDR3 comprises 23 residues. Unique molecular identifiers were attached to individual cDNA molecules. TCRdb re-analysed the 5' RACE reads in MiXCR, keeping a single row per CDR3 protein. The sample records some 55,000 distinct CDR3 sequences, 9.5% to 15% being singletons. The TCR comes from an adult who was a healthcare worker with PCR-confirmed SARS-CoV-2 infection or an uninfected control (not recorded which). The rearrangement joins TRBV15 to TRBJ2-1; 13 bases are shared with TRBD2. This specimen was whole blood, taken at baseline. The CDR3 spells CATSRDWSRTSGRTGSSYNEQFF. The CDR3 nucleotides are TGTGCCACCAGCAGAGATTGGTCGCGGACTAGCGGGAGAACGGGGAGCTCCTACAATGAGCAGTTCTTC.